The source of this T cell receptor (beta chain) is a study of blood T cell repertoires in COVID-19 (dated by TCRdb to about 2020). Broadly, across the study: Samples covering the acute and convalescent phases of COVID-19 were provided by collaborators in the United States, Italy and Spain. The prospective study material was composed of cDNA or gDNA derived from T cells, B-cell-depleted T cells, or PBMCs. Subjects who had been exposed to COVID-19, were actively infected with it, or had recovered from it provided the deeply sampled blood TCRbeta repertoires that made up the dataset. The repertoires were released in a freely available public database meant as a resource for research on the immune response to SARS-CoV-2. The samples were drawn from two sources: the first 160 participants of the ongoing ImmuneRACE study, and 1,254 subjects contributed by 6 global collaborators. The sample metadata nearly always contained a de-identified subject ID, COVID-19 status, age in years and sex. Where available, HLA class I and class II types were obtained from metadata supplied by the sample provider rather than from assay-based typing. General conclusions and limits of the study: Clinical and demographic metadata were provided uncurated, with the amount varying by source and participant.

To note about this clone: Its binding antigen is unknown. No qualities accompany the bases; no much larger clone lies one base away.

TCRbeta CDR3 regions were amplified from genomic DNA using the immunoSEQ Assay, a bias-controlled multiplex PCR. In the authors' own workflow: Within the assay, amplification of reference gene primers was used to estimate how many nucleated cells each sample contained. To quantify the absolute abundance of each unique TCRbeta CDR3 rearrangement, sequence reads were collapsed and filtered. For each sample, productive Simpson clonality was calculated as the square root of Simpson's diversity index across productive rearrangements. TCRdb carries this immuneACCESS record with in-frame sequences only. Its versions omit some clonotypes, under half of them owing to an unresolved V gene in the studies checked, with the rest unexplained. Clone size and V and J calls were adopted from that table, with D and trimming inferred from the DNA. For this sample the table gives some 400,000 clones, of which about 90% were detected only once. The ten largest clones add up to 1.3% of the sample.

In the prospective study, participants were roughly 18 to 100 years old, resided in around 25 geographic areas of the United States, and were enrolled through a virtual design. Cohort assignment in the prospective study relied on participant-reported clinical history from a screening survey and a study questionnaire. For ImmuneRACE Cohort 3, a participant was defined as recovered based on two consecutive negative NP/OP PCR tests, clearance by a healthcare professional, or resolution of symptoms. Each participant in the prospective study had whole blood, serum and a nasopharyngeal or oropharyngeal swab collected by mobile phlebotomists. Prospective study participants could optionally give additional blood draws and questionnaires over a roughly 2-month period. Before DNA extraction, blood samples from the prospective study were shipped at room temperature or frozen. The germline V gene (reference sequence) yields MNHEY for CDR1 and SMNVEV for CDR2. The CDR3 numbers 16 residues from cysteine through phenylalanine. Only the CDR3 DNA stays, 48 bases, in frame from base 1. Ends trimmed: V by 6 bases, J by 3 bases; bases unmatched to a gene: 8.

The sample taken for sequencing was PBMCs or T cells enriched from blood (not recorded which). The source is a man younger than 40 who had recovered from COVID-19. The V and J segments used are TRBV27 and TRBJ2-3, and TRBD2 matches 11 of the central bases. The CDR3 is CASRLSGGARTDTQYF. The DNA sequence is TGTGCCAGCAGACTTAGCGGGGGGGCCCGAACAGATACGCAGTATTTT.